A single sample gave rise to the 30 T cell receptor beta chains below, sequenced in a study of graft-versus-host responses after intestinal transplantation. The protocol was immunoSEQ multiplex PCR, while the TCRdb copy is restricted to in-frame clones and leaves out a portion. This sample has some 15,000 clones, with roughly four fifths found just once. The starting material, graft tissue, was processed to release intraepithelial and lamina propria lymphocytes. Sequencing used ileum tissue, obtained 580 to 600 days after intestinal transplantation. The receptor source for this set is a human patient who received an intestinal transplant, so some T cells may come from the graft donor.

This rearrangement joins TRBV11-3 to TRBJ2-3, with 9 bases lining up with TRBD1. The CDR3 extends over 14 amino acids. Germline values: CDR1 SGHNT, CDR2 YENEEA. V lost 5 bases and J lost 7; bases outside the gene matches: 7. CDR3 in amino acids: CASSPQGARHTQYF. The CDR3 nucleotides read TGTGCCAGCAGCCCACAGGGGGCGCGACATACGCAGTATTTT.

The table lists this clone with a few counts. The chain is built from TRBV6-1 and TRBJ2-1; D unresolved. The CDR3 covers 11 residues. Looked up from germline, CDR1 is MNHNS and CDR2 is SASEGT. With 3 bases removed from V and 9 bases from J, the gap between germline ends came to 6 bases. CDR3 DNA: TGTGCCAGCAGTGACGTGAGTGAGCAGTTCTTC. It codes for CASSDVSEQFF.

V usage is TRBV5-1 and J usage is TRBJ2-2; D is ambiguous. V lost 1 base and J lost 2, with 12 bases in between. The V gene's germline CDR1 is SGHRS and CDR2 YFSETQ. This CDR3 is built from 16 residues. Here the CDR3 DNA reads TGCGCCAGCAGCTTGAACGGGTTAGATAACACCGGGGAGCTGTTTTTT. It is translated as CASSLNGLDNTGELFF.

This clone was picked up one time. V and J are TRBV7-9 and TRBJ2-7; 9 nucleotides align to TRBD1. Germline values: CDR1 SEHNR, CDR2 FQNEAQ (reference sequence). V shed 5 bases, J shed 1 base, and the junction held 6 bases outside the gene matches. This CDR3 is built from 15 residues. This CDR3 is CASSINRGPSYEQYF. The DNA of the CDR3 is TGTGCCAGCAGCATTAACAGGGGGCCTTCCTACGAGCAGTACTTC.

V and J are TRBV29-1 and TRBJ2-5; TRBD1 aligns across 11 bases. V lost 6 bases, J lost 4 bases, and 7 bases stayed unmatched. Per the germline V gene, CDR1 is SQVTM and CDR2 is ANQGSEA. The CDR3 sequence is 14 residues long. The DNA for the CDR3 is TGCAGCGTCGCTCGGACAGGGGGCGGAGAGACCCAGTACTTC. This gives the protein CSVARTGGGETQYF. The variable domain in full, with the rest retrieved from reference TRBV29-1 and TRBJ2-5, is SAVISQKPSRDICQRGTSLTIQCQVDSQVTMMFWYRQQPGQSLTLIATANQGSEATYESGFVIDKFPISRPNLTFSTLTVSNMSPEDSSIYLCSVARTGGGETQYFGPGTRLLVL.

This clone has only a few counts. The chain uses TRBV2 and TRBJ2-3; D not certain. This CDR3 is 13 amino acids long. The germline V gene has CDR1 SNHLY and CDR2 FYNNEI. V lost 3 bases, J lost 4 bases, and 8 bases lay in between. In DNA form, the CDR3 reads TGTGCCAGCAGTGAGGTATTGGCAGATACGCAGTATTTT. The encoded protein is CASSEVLADTQYF.

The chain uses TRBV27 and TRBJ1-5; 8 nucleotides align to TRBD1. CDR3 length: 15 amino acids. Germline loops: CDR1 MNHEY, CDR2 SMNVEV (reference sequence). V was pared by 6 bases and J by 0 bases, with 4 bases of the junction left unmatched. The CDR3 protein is CASRQGGYSNQPQHF. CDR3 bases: TGTGCCAGCAGACAGGGGGGATATAGCAATCAGCCCCAGCATTTT.

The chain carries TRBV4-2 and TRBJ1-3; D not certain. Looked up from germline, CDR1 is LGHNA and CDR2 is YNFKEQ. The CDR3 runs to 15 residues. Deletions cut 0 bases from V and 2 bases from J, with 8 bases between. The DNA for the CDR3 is TGTGCCAGCAGCCAAGATCCAGGTGCTGGAAACACCATATATTTT. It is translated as CASSQDPGAGNTIYF.

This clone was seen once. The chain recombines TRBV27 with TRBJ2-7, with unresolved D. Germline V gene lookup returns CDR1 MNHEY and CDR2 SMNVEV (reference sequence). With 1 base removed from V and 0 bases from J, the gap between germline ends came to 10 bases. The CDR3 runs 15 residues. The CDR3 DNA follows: TGTGCCAGCAGTTTATACGCCGGCCGCTCCTACGAGCAGTACTTC. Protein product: CASSLYAGRSYEQYF.

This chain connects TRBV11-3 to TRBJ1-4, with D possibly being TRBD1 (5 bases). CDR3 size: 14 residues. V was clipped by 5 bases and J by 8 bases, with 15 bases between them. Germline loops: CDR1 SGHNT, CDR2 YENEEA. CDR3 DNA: TGTGCCAGCAGCCGGAGGGGAACGGGGGAAAAACTGTTTTTT. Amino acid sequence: CASSRRGTGEKLFF.

The CDR3 DNA reads TGTGCCAGCAGCTTAGTGTCGGATTCACCCCTCCACTTT. Residues: CASSLVSDSPLHF. The rearrangement uses TRBV11-3 and TRBJ1-6; D remains unclear. This CDR3 spans 13 amino acids. CDR1 SGHNT and CDR2 YENEEA come from the germline V gene. V was cut by 1 base and J by 8 bases, with 6 bases left in between.

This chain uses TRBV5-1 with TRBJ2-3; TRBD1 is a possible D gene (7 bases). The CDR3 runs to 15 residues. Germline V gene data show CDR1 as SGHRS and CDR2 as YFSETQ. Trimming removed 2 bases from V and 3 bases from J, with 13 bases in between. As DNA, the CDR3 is TGCGCCAGCAGCTTCTCAGGGGGGAAGACAGATACGCAGTATTTT. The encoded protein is CASSFSGGKTDTQYF.

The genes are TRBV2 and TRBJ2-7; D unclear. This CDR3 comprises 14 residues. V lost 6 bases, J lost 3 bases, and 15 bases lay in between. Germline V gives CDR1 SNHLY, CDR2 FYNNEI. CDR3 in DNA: TGTGCCAGCAGCGACCCTGGTCCTTACTACGAGCAGTACTTC. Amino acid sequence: CASSDPGPYYEQYF. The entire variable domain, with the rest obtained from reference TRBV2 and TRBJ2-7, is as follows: EPEVTQTPSHQVTQMGQEVILRCVPISNHLYFYWYRQILGQKVEFLVSFYNNEISEKSEIFDDQFSVERPDGSNFTLKIRSTKLEDSAMYFCASSDPGPYYEQYFGPGTRLTVT.

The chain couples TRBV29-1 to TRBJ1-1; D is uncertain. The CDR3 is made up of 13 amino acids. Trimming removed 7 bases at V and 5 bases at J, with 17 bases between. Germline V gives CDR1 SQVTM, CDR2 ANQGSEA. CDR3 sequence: CSARRAVATEAFF. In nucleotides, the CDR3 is TGCAGCGCTCGCCGGGCCGTAGCAACTGAAGCTTTCTTT.

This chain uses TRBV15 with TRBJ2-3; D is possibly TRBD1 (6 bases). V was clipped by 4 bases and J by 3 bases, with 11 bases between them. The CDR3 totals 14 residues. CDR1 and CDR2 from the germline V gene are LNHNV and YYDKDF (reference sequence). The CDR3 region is CATSNRVGTDTQYF. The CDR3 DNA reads TGTGCCACCAGCAACAGGGTGGGAACAGATACGCAGTATTTT. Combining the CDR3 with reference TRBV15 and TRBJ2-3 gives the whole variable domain DAMVIQNPRYQVTQFGKPVTLSCSQTLNHNVMYWYQQKSSQAPKLLFHYYDKDFNNEADTPDNFQSRRPNTSFCFLDIRSPGLGDTAMYLCATSNRVGTDTQYFGPGTRLTVL.

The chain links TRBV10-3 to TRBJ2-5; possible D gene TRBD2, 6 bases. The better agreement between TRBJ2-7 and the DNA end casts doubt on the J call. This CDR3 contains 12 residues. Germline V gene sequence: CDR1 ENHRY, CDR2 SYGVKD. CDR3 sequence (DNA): TGTGCCGCCTCCGCGGGGATCTACGAGCAGTACTTC. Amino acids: CAASAGIYEQYF.

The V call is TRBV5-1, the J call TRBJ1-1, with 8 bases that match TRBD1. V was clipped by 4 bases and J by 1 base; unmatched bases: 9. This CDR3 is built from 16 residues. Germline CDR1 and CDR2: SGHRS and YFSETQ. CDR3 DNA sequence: TGCGCCAGCAGCCAATCCTCCGGGACAGGGAACACTGAAGCTTTCTTT. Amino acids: CASSQSSGTGNTEAFF.

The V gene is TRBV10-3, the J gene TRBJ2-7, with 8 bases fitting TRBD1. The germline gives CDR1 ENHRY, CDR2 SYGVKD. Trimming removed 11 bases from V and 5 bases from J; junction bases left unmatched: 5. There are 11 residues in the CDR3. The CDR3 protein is CASGQGDEQYF. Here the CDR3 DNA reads TGTGCCTCAGGACAGGGCGACGAGCAGTACTTC.

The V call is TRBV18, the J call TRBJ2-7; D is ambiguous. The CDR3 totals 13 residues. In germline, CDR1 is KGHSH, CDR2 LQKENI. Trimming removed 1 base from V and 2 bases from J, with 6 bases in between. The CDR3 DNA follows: TGTGCCAGCTCACCACTCAATACCTACGAGCAGTACTTC. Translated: CASSPLNTYEQYF.

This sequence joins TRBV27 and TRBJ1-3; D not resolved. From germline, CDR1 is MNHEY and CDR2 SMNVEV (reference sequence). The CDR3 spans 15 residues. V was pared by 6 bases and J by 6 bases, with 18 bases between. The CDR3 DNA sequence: TGTGCCAGCAGGCAACGGGGAGATGTACTAAACACCATATATTTT. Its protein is CASRQRGDVLNTIYF.

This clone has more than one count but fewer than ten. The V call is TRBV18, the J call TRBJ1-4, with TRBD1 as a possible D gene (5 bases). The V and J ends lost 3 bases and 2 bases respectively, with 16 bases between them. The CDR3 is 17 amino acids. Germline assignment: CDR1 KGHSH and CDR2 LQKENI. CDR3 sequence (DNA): TGTGCCAGCTCACCGCAGGGAGGTGGTACTACTAATGAAAAACTGTTTTTT. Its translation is CASSPQGGGTTNEKLFF.

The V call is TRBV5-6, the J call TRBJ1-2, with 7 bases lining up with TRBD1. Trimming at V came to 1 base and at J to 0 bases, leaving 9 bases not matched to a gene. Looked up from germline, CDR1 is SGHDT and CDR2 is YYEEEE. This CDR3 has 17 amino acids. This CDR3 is CASSLLRGGRANYGYTF. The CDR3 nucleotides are TGTGCCAGCAGCTTGCTCAGGGGGGGTCGAGCTAACTATGGCTACACCTTC.

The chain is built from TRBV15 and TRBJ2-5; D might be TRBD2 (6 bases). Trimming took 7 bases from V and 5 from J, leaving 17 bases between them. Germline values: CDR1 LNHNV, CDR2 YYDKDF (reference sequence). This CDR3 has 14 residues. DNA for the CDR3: TGTGCCACCACCTCGATCCGGGCGGGGGAGACCCAGTACTTC. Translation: CATTSIRAGETQYF.

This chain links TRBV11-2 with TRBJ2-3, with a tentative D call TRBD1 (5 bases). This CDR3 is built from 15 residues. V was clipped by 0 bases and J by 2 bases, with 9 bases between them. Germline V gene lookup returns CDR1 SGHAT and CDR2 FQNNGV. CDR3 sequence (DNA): TGTGCCAGCAGCTTAGATGTGGGGCCCACAGATACGCAGTATTTT. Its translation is CASSLDVGPTDTQYF. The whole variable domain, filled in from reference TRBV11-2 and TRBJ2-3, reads EAGVAQSPRYKIIEKRQSVAFWCNPISGHATLYWYQQILGQGPKLLIQFQNNGVVDDSQLPKDRFSAERLKGVDSTLKIQPAKLEDSAVYLCASSLDVGPTDTQYFGPGTRLTVL.

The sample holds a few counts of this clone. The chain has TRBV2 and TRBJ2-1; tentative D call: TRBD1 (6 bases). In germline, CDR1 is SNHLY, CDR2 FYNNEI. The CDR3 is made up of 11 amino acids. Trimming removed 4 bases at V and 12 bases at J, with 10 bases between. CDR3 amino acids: CASSVLGGQFF. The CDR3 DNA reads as TGTGCCAGCAGTGTTTTAGGGGGGCAGTTCTTC.

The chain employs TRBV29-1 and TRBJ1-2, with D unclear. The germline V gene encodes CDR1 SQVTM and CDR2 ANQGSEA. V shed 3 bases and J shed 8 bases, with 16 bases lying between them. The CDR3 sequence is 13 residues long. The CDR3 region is CSVEWQRLGGYTF. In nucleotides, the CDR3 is TGCAGCGTTGAGTGGCAGAGACTGGGGGGCTACACCTTC.

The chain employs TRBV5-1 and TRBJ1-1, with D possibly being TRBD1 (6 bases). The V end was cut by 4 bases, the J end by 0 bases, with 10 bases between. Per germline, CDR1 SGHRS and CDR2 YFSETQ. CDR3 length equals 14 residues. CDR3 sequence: CASSPNRVNTEAFF. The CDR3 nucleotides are TGCGCCAGCAGCCCAAACAGGGTGAACACTGAAGCTTTCTTT.

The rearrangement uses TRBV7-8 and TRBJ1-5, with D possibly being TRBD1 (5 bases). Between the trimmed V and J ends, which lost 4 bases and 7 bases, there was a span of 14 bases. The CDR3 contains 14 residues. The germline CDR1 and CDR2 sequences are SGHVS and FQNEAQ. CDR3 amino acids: CASSYGGIGQPQHF. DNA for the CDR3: TGTGCCAGCAGCTACGGGGGAATAGGGCAGCCCCAGCATTTT.

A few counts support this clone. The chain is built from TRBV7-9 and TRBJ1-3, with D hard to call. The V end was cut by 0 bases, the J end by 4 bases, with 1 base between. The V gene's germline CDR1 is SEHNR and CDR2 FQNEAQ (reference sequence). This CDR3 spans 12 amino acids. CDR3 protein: CASSLAGNTIYF. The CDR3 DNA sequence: TGTGCCAGCAGCTTAGCGGGAAACACCATATATTTT.

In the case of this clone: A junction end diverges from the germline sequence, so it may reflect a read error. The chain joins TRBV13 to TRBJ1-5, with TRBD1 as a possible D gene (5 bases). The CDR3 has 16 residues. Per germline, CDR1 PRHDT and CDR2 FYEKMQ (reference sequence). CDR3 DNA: TGTGCCGGCAGCCGGGGCGGGGCCGTAAGCAATCAGCCCCAGCATTTT. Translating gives CAGSRGGAVSNQPQHF.